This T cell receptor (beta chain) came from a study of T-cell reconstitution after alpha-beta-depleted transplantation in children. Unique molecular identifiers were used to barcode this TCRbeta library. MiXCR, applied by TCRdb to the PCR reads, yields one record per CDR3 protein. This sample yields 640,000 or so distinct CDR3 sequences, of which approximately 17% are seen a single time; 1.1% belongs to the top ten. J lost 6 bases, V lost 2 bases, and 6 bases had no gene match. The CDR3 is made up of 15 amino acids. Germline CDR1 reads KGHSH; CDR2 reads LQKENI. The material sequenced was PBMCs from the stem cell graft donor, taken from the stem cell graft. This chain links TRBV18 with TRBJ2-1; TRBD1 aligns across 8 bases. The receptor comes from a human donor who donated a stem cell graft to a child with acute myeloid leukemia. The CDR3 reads CASSPGDRRLNEQFF. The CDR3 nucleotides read TGTGCCAGCTCACCAGGGGACAGGCGGCTCAATGAGCAGTTCTTC.